These 9 T cell receptor beta chains were sequenced from one sample in a study of T cells in localized non-small cell lung cancer. Assay: immunoSEQ multiplex PCR; the TCRdb copy retains only in-frame clones and omits some. The sample records about 3,100 clones, 18% being singletons. The input for sequencing was lung tumor tissue, taken before any cancer treatment. The receptors derive from a man between 40 and 69 years old with stage I squamous cell lung carcinoma.

This clone was observed a few times. CDR3 amino acids: CASRPSGTGPDTQYF. The CDR3 DNA sequence: TGTGCCAGCAGACCTTCCGGGACAGGGCCAGATACGCAGTATTTT. The gene calls are TRBV11-3 and TRBJ2-3; 9 nucleotides line up with TRBD1. From germline, CDR1 is SGHNT and CDR2 YENEEA. The trim removed 6 bases at V and 4 bases at J, leaving 8 bases unmatched. CDR3 length equals 15 residues.

There are a few counts of this clone. The rearrangement joins TRBV11-3 to TRBJ1-1, with no clear D. The CDR3 is 14 residues long. Germline CDR1 and CDR2: SGHNT and YENEEA. The V end lost 5 bases, the J end lost 2 bases, and 12 bases lay between the germline ends. CDR3 bases: TGTGCCAGCAGCCTAGGCGCAGGTAACACTGAAGCTTTCTTT. Its protein product is CASSLGAGNTEAFF.

This clone has more than one count but fewer than ten. This rearrangement joins TRBV9 to TRBJ1-3, with a tentative D call TRBD1 (5 bases). Germline V CDR1 and CDR2: SGDLS, YYNGEE. V gave up 4 bases and J gave up 0 bases, with 14 bases separating them. The CDR3 is 16 amino acids. CDR3 sequence: CASSPQGASSGNTIYF. The CDR3 region has the DNA TGTGCCAGCAGCCCCCAAGGGGCTTCCTCTGGAAACACCATATATTTT.

This clone was detected only a few times. The chain joins TRBV28 to TRBJ2-7; a weak D match, TRBD2 (6 bases). The germline gives CDR1 MDHEN, CDR2 SYDVKM. Trimming removed 4 bases at V and 3 bases at J, with 13 bases between. This CDR3 comprises 14 residues. The CDR3 reads CASSSPWEDYEQYF. Written as DNA, the CDR3 is TGTGCCAGCAGTTCTCCGTGGGAGGACTACGAGCAGTACTTC.

The J gene is TRBJ2-7, the V gene TRBV16; the D is unclear. The CDR3 sequence is 11 residues long. Trimming removed 4 bases from V and 5 bases from J, with 6 bases in between. The germline CDR1 and CDR2 sequences are KGHSY and FQNENV. The CDR3 DNA follows: TGTGCCAGCAGCCCGACCAACGAGCAGTACTTC. This sequence encodes CASSPTNEQYF.

This clone ranks as medium-sized. The rearrangement links TRBV6-8 to TRBJ1-3, with D maybe TRBD1 (6 bases). The CDR3 is 13 amino acids. CDR1 and CDR2 (germline): MNHGY, SAAAGT. Trimming took off 10 bases at V and 0 bases at J, with 10 bases between the two ends. The CDR3 DNA reads as TGTGCCATTACAGGGAGCTCTGGAAACACCATATATTTT. This gives the protein CAITGSSGNTIYF.

This chain links TRBV5-1 with TRBJ1-3; D is perhaps TRBD1 (6 bases). Trimming took 5 bases from V and 3 from J, leaving 15 bases between them. Germline CDR1 and CDR2: SGHRS and YFSETQ. The CDR3 loop spans 15 amino acids. The chain's CDR3 is CASSLTGVDGNTIYF. CDR3 sequence (DNA): TGCGCCAGCAGTTTGACAGGAGTGGATGGAAACACCATATATTTT.

This clone was seen a few times. V usage is TRBV30 and J usage is TRBJ2-7; D is uncertain. V lost 5 bases to trimming and J lost 0 bases, with 20 bases between them. CDR1 and CDR2 from the germline V gene are GTSNPN and SVGIG (reference sequence). The CDR3 has 16 amino acids. The chain's CDR3 is CAWGYPRALSSYEQYF. The CDR3 bases are TGTGCCTGGGGATACCCCCGGGCCCTTTCCTCCTACGAGCAGTACTTC.

The chain links TRBV18 to TRBJ1-1, with D hard to call. CDR1 is KGHSH, CDR2 LQKENI, per germline. The CDR3 is 12 amino acids. V was shortened by 3 bases and J by 6 bases, with 8 bases between the two germline ends. The CDR3 here is CASSPETSEAFF. CDR3 DNA: TGTGCCAGCTCACCGGAAACCTCTGAAGCTTTCTTT.